This note documents a single T cell receptor (beta chain) sequence. Its antigen remains unknown. The sample originates from a study of shared clonotypes between healthy human individuals. Points from the study as a whole: Shared clonotypes across all four donors exceeded non-shared ones in generation probability. Enrolling few donors narrowed the genetic and exposure-history diversity that was represented.

The CDR3 covers 13 residues. CDR1 MNHNY and CDR2 SVGAGI come from the germline V gene (reference sequence). J was trimmed by 11 bases and V by 0 bases; bases with no gene match: 6. Sequencing used immunoSEQ multiplex PCR; TCRdb keeps in-frame clones, though not all of them. The data hold hundreds of thousands of clones, with 90% to 97% observed a single time. The authors divided CD4+ cells into CD45RA+ naive and CD45RA-negative memory subsets. The genes are TRBV6-6 and TRBJ1-1; 7 nucleotides match TRBD1. The specimen was naive CD4+ T cells sorted from blood. As for subset: CD45RA+ positively selected. The receptor's source is a woman aged 25 to 39 in good health. CDR3 sequence reads: CASSYSEGAGAFF. CDR3 bases: TGTGCCAGCAGTTACTCGGAGGGGGCCGGGGCTTTCTTT.